The 22 T cell receptor beta chains in this list originate from one sample, sequenced in a study of PD-1 blockade in classical Hodgkin lymphoma. The method was immunoSEQ multiplex PCR; TCRdb's version includes in-frame clones alone and lacks a portion of them. The sample consists of about 93,000 clones, 78% of them appearing once. Time point noted: cycle 4 day 1 (C4D1), after five to seven weeks of nivolumab. Each patient's relapse followed autologous stem cell transplantation, and brentuximab vedotin exposure varied. Sequenced material: peripheral blood mononuclear cells (PBMCs), taken before the fourth cycle of nivolumab. The receptors stem from a human donor with classical Hodgkin lymphoma.

The V gene is TRBV28, the J gene TRBJ1-2; D possibly corresponds to TRBD1 (5 bases). The CDR3 length is 11 residues. Germline lookup yields CDR1 MDHEN and CDR2 SYDVKM. The V and J ends lost 4 bases and 10 bases respectively, with 10 bases between them. The CDR3 spells CASSSTGFYTF. CDR3 nucleotides: TGTGCCAGCAGTTCTACAGGTTTCTACACCTTC.

This clone was detected only a few times. The rearrangement uses TRBV6-6 and TRBJ1-4; D uncertain. The CDR3 loop spans 14 amino acids. Trimming left V 6 bases short and J 7 bases short, with 15 bases between. Germline CDR1 is MNHNY and CDR2 is SVGAGI (reference sequence). The CDR3 protein is CASSSLMAGEKLFF. CDR3 DNA: TGTGCCAGCAGCTCTCTTATGGCGGGTGAAAAACTGTTTTTT.

V usage is TRBV9 and J usage is TRBJ1-3; D unclear. The length of the CDR3 is 13 residues. Germline V gene lookup returns CDR1 SGDLS and CDR2 YYNGEE. V dropped 2 bases and J dropped 0 bases, with 3 bases sitting between them. The chain's CDR3 is CASSVRSGNTIYF. In DNA, the CDR3 is TGTGCCAGCAGCGTCCGCTCTGGAAACACCATATATTTT.

This chain links TRBV7-9 with TRBJ1-1; no clear D gene. From germline, CDR1 is SEHNR and CDR2 FQNEAQ (reference sequence). The CDR3 length is 15 residues. Trimming pared 1 base from V and 0 bases from J, leaving 9 bases between. The CDR3 protein is CASSLGAALNTEAFF. CDR3 DNA sequence: TGTGCCAGCAGCTTAGGGGCAGCCCTGAACACTGAAGCTTTCTTT. The full variable domain, completed using reference TRBV7-9 and TRBJ1-1, is DTGVSQNPRHKITKRGQNVTFRCDPISEHNRLYWYRQTLGQGPEFLTYFQNEAQLEKSRLLSDRFSAERPKGSFSTLEIQRTEQGDSAMYLCASSLGAALNTEAFFGQGTRLTVV.

The chain is built from TRBV5-1 and TRBJ2-5; tentative D call: TRBD1 (5 bases). Trimming stripped 9 bases from V and 1 base from J, with 13 bases between. Germline CDR1 is SGHRS and CDR2 is YFSETQ. CDR3 size: 13 residues. The CDR3 sequence: CATRPDTQETQYF. CDR3 nucleotide sequence: TGCGCCACCCGACCGGACACCCAAGAGACCCAGTACTTC.

This clone was counted a single time. The chain carries TRBV2 and TRBJ2-2, with D perhaps TRBD1 or TRBD2 (5 bases each). Germline loops: CDR1 SNHLY, CDR2 FYNNEI. V lost 7 bases and J 6 bases, leaving 24 bases between the germline ends. The CDR3 runs to 17 residues. CDR3 coding DNA: TGTGCCAGCACTAGGCTACCCTTCGGGGCCGGGGCCGGGGAGCTGTTTTTT. Translated, it gives CASTRLPFGAGAGELFF.

J is TRBJ1-3 and V is TRBV5-1; 12 nucleotides agree with TRBD1. The junction had 4 bases not matched to a gene; V was cut back by 5 bases and J by 4 bases. Per germline, CDR1 SGHRS and CDR2 YFSETQ. The CDR3 loop spans 15 amino acids. DNA for the CDR3: TGCGCCAGCAGGCCCGGGACAGGGGGCGGAAACACCATATATTTT. This translates into CASRPGTGGGNTIYF.

The rearrangement joins TRBV29-1 to TRBJ2-5; D gene ambiguous. The germline V gene encodes CDR1 SQVTM and CDR2 ANQGSEA. Trimming cost V 7 bases and J 5 bases, with 17 bases left between them. CDR3 size: 13 residues. The CDR3, as DNA: TGCAGCGCCCTCAATCCAGGTCGGGAGACCCAGTACTTC. Translating gives CSALNPGRETQYF.

Points on this clone: The sample holds other DNA sequences that translate to the same CDR3. The chain uses TRBV6-5 and TRBJ1-5; no clear D. The CDR3 is 15 amino acids. Germline-derived CDR1 and CDR2 are MNHEY and SVGAGI. V lost 6 bases and J 1 base, leaving 13 bases between the germline ends. CDR3 region: CASSYSGGSNQPQHF. The CDR3 DNA reads TGTGCCAGCAGCTACAGTGGAGGAAGCAATCAGCCCCAGCATTTT.

This sequence joins TRBV4-2 and TRBJ2-1; D is possibly TRBD1 or TRBD2 (5 bases each). V lost 0 bases, J lost 8 bases, and 8 bases lay in between. The germline CDR1 and CDR2 sequences are LGHNA and YNFKEQ. CDR3 length: 13 residues. The CDR3 sequence is CASSQDREYEQFF. The CDR3 DNA follows: TGTGCCAGCAGCCAAGACAGGGAGTATGAGCAGTTCTTC.

The chain joins TRBV10-3 to TRBJ2-2; no firm D call. Germline CDR1 reads ENHRY; CDR2 reads SYGVKD. CDR3 length: 12 residues. Trimming took 7 bases from V and 6 from J, leaving 9 bases between them. CDR3 region: CAINHSAGELFF. CDR3 DNA: TGTGCCATCAATCATTCGGCCGGGGAGCTGTTTTTT.

The gene calls are TRBV28 and TRBJ1-5; weak D call: TRBD1 (5 bases). Looked up from germline, CDR1 is MDHEN and CDR2 is SYDVKM. The CDR3 is 15 amino acids. The V end lost 3 bases, the J end lost 2 bases, and 11 bases lay between the germline ends. CDR3 nucleotides: TGTGCCAGCAGTTTCTTATGGGGGGGCAATCAGCCCCAGCATTTT. The encoded protein is CASSFLWGGNQPQHF.

In its sample, this clone was seen once. This CDR3 is CASSLIEEKTQYF. The CDR3 nucleotides are TGTGCCAGCAGTCTTATTGAGGAGAAGACCCAGTACTTC. The chain carries TRBV28 and TRBJ2-5; the D is unclear. The V end was cut by 5 bases, the J end by 6 bases, with 13 bases between. Germline V lookup: CDR1 MDHEN, CDR2 SYDVKM. CDR3 length: 13 residues.

The rearrangement links TRBV6-6 to TRBJ2-5; 12 bases align to TRBD2. Germline-derived CDR1 and CDR2 are MNHNY and SVGAGI (reference sequence). The V gene end was trimmed by 6 bases and the J gene end by 4 bases; junction bases not matched to a gene: 6. CDR3 length equals 15 residues. DNA for the CDR3: TGTGCCAGCAGATACAGACTAGCGGGAGTAGAGACCCAGTACTTC. Translation gives CASRYRLAGVETQYF.

The J gene is TRBJ2-5, the V gene TRBV5-4, with 10 positions matching TRBD2. After removal of 1 base from V and 1 base from J, the junction contained 10 bases not matched to a gene. The CDR3 is made up of 18 amino acids. Germline assignment: CDR1 SGHNT and CDR2 YYREEE (reference sequence). In DNA form, the CDR3 reads TGTGCCAGCAGCTTGTCTCGTGGACTAGCGGTCTTCCAAGAGACCCAGTACTTC. Its protein product is CASSLSRGLAVFQETQYF.

In DNA form, the CDR3 reads TGTGCCAGCAGTTTACGGAAGAATCAGCCCCAGCATTTT. Translating it yields CASSLRKNQPQHF. The chain joins TRBV28 to TRBJ1-5, with D uncertain. Trimming removed 2 bases from V and 4 bases from J, with 6 bases in between. The CDR3 is 13 amino acids. Germline lookup yields CDR1 MDHEN and CDR2 SYDVKM.

The chain has TRBV5-1 and TRBJ2-7, with D perhaps TRBD1 (7 bases). The germline CDR1 and CDR2 sequences are SGHRS and YFSETQ. The CDR3 loop spans 14 amino acids. Trimming cost V 5 bases and J 2 bases, with 14 bases left between them. The chain's CDR3 is CASRSPGGTYEQYF. The CDR3 nucleotides read TGCGCCAGCAGATCCCCAGGGGGGACCTACGAGCAGTACTTC. Full variable domain (rest looked up from reference TRBV5-1 and TRBJ2-7): KAGVTQTPRYLIKTRGQQVTLSCSPISGHRSVSWYQQTPGQGLQFLFEYFSETQRNKGNFPGRFSGRQFSNSRSEMNVSTLELGDSALYLCASRSPGGTYEQYFGPGTRLTVT.

The CDR3 region is CASKRGTAYEQYF. The CDR3 DNA reads as TGTGCCAGCAAAAGAGGGACAGCCTACGAGCAGTACTTC. The chain is built from TRBV6-5 and TRBJ2-7, with TRBD1 matching 7 bases. J was trimmed by 2 bases and V by 7 bases; bases with no gene match: 5. The germline V gene has CDR1 MNHEY and CDR2 SVGAGI. The CDR3 contains 13 residues.

This clone was picked up a small number of times. The V and J genes are TRBV7-2 and TRBJ2-7, with D uncertain. CDR3 size: 13 residues. Trimming pared 3 bases from V and 2 bases from J, leaving 8 bases between. CDR1 is SGHTA, CDR2 FQGNSA, per germline. The CDR3: CASSFSRPYEQYF. In nucleotides, the CDR3 is TGTGCCAGCAGCTTCTCTAGGCCCTACGAGCAGTACTTC.

This rearrangement joins TRBV4-3 to TRBJ1-3; D is possibly TRBD1 (5 bases). The V end lost 1 base, the J end lost 2 bases, and 9 bases lay between the germline ends. The CDR3 has 15 residues. Germline V lookup: CDR1 LGHNA, CDR2 YSLEER. The DNA for the CDR3 is TGCGCCAGCAGCCAAGGAAAGGGGCCTGGAAACACCATATATTTT. Translating it yields CASSQGKGPGNTIYF.

J is TRBJ2-7 and V is TRBV6-4, with D perhaps given as TRBD1 or TRBD2 (5 bases each). The V gene lost 2 bases and the J gene lost 6 bases, with 23 bases spanning the gap. The CDR3 has 17 amino acids. CDR1 is MRHNA and CDR2 is SNTAGT in the germline V gene. The CDR3 reads CASSDKQGTEGDREQYF. CDR3 in DNA: TGTGCCAGCAGTGACAAACAAGGGACCGAGGGTGATCGCGAGCAGTACTTC.

The chain recombines TRBV9 with TRBJ2-4; 9 bases agree with TRBD2. The CDR3 covers 16 residues. The V gene's germline CDR1 is SGDLS and CDR2 YYNGEE. Trimming took 0 bases from V and 6 from J; bases not matched to a gene: 7. The CDR3 DNA is TGTGCCAGCAGCGTAGCCCTGGGACTAGCTGGAAACATTCAGTACTTC. Its translation is CASSVALGLAGNIQYF.